The text below deals with one T cell receptor beta chain. Its antigen remains undetermined. Base-call qualities are not available, and no considerably larger clone is one nucleotide away. This sample was taken from a study of cytomegalovirus exposure and HLA in healthy donors (TCRdb year 2017). Some background on the complete study: An earlier analysis of roughly 500 of the donors reported 250 to 350 Gb of sequence data and some 100 million unique TCR beta sequences from about 179 million T cells. About 280 gigabases of sequencing data and approximately 84 million unique TCR sequences were included in an early release covering about 620 HLA-typed donors. Among the roughly 400 genotyped donors, about 83% belonged to the genetic ancestry cluster associated with self-reported Caucasian donors. The study aimed to test whether signatures of past pathogen exposure could be identified by cataloging public T cell receptors. Using immunosequencing, the study profiled T cell repertoires from 666 subjects and related those repertoires to cytomegalovirus serostatus. A separate validation cohort of approximately 120 different subjects was used in addition to the roughly 670-subject first cohort. High-throughput TCR immunosequencing, statistical association of individual TCRs with disease status, and machine learning were combined to predict cytomegalovirus infection status. A later analysis re-analyzed previously published TCR beta repertoires from 600 to 850 donors and added high-resolution HLA genotyping to study TCR occurrence patterns. The later analysis used no new phenotypic data to find candidate immune exposures, relying instead on TCR beta sequences and their occurrence across donors. An earlier analysis of 587 of the donors used high-throughput TCR beta sequencing to judge whether each TCR beta V gene segment behaved as functional or pseudogenic. Donor age, sex, ethnicity and CMV serostatus were compiled together with the repertoire data. A later genetic analysis used genome-wide SNP genotypes for about 60% of the roughly 700 donors, treating that subset as a discovery cohort. Every repertoire in the discovery cohort had been generated on one and the same sequencing platform. HLA typing included class I and class II loci at four-digit resolution. The number of typed donors differed by locus: roughly 620-640 for A, B, C, DRB1 and DQB1; 500 to 550 for DQA1; fewer than 610 for DPA1; and about 450 for DPB1. About five DR-DQ haplotypes were treated as single units for association and clustering because of strong linkage in the cohort. Among 300 to 450 genotyped donors of the cohort, an average of around 240,000 unique TCR beta nucleotide sequences were sequenced per donor, about a sixth of them non-productive. Study-level results and caveats: This cohort had only TCR beta chains sequenced, and the lack of alpha or paired-chain data limited which features could be detected. Because HLA typing was unavailable for some donors at each locus, only the typed subset was used in association tests. Linkage disequilibrium might explain the correlated functional status among segregating V segments, but an unknown experimental factor could not be excluded. In a later analysis, about 16,000 TCR beta sequences were associated with specific HLA alleles at a false discovery rate of 0.05. The classifier was reported to diagnose cytomegalovirus status with high specificity and sensitivity in both the original cohort and the validation cohort. In a later analysis, most CMV-associated TCR beta chains were found to appear HLA-restricted, with HLA associations seemingly driven largely by CMV exposure. Compared with the approximately 700-donor mean, donors in an Asian-associated ancestry cluster had fewer N-insertions in productive TCRs, according to a later genetic analysis. A further reported finding was that TCR beta sequences accurately predicted the HLA-A and HLA-B alleles for most subjects in the first cohort. According to a later analysis, parvovirus B19, influenza, CMV and Epstein-Barr virus appeared linked to several top co-occurrence clusters. A later genetic analysis associated a missense DCLRE1C variant with V-gene and J-gene trimming of TCR beta chains, and an independent cohort replicated the association. A group of highly shared sequence variants was considered likely to be a technical artifact of the sequencing pipeline. The 87-base-pair reads could not distinguish some IMGT-functional V segments, including TRBV6-2 and TRBV6-3, so those segments were excluded. In vitro tests confirmed that a few of the cytomegalovirus-associated TCR beta chains recognize cytomegalovirus antigens. In a later analysis, the rate of TCR association differed among HLA loci, with DRB1 alleles having the most associated TCRs and HLA-C alleles having the fewest. Because counts were too low, seventeen rarely observed V segments, including chromosome 9 orphons, were left out of the earlier analysis of several hundred of the donors. For the cohort, immune exposure information was limited to CMV serostatus. A total of around 150 TCR beta chains were listed by the study as associated with cytomegalovirus. In an earlier analysis of around 600 of the donors, most TCR beta V segments were observed in productive rearrangements about 87% or about 30% of the time, broadly matching IMGT annotations. Sequencing depth was assumed to be roughly uniform across donors in the presence/absence analyses, though that assumption may not hold. Strong co-occurrence of HLA alleles, especially DR and DQ, made assigning TCR associations to individual alleles difficult. The authors suggested that the approach could potentially be extended to other disease states and immunological phenotypes. Most TCR sequences were seen in very few donors, while some public TCRs were found in many individuals. In a later analysis, HLA-associated TCR beta chains showed more clonal expansion and lower generation probabilities than non-associated chains that were equally common.

The trim is 4 bases for V and 1 base for J, with a gap of 14 bases between the germline ends. The CDR3 measures 15 amino acids from cysteine to phenylalanine. This entry keeps only the CDR3 DNA: 45 bases, framed from base 1. For CDR1 and CDR2, the germline V gene lists MDHEN and SYDVKM. The library was obtained by the immunoSEQ multiplex PCR assay. The multiplex PCR relied on a mix of 60 forward primers for TCR Vbeta segments and 13 reverse primers for TCR Jbeta segments. Amplification of the CDR3 region of rearranged TCR beta genes was performed with a multiplex PCR assay on genomic DNA. Amplified TCR beta libraries were sequenced as 87-base-pair reads on the Illumina HiSeq System. The authors' analysis ran thus. A later analysis tallied around 80 million unique TCR beta chains across the 610 or so repertoires, and about 10 million of those chains were shared by two or more donors. A nearest-neighbor algorithm error-corrected the raw reads and collapsed the reads into unique sequences, merging closely related sequences to remove PCR and sequencing errors. V, D and J gene segments were assigned by aligning CDR3 sequences to IMGT reference sequences. For a sequence to be retained, at least a six-nucleotide match to both a V gene segment and a J gene segment was required. A rearrangement counted as productive if the CDR3 had no stop codons and remained in frame with V and J, and every other rearrangement counted as non-productive. Following IMGT convention, CDR3 was defined as the stretch from the second conserved V-encoded cysteine up to the conserved J-encoded phenylalanine. Sequences without an unambiguous match to a single V gene segment were excluded from the earlier analysis of 587 of the donors. An earlier analysis of a few hundred of the donors called V segments functional above 56.7% productive rearrangements and segregating when the between-donor standard deviation exceeded 5%. A statistical classification framework was built for diagnosing cytomegalovirus status from the catalog of TCR beta chain sequences. In a later analysis, TCR nucleotide sequences were compared against IMGT/GENE-DB human TR gene sequences so that V and J genes could be assigned. A later analysis assigned CDR3 sequences and most-parsimonious VDJ recombination scenarios with the TCRdist pipeline. In a later analysis, every TCR beta chain was defined by the combination of its CDR3 amino acid sequence and its V-gene family, and reads without a unique V-gene family were dropped. To address suspected cross-contamination and a sequencing artifact, a later analysis removed approximately 600 highly shared, low-generation-probability nucleotide sequences. In a later analysis, a clonal expansion index was calculated for each public chain from normalized within-repertoire ranks of inferred template counts. A later analysis computed generation probabilities with a VDJ recombination model fitted to out-of-frame rearrangements, and checked the results against IGoR. A later analysis scored TCR-TCR, TCR-HLA and TCR-CMV co-occurrence with hypergeometric tests, applying a repertoire-size bias correction to TCR pairs. A later analysis estimated false discovery rates by permuting HLA or CMV assignments 20 times. In a later analysis, co-occurring TCRs were grouped with DBSCAN, and TCRdist sequence similarity was added when clustering was performed within HLA-allele-positive subsets. Repertoires with fewer than 30,000 or more than 120,000 public chains, plus five repertoires with anomalous nucleotide sharing, were excluded from co-occurrence clustering. Sourced from immuneACCESS, this table was stored by TCRdb with only in-frame sequences that have V and J called. A share of the clones is absent; for the studies checked, an unresolved V gene accounts for under half, and the remainder has no known explanation. V and J calls and clone size are those listed in that table; D and trimming were worked out from the DNA. A total of more than 110,000 clones appear in this sample, approximately 80% of them only once. The ten largest clones represent approximately 1.5% of the sample.

The cohort comprised 670 or so healthy bone marrow donors. Cohort members were all nominally healthy when sampled, although unrecorded immune exposures were likely present. The donor was CMV seropositive and was included in the group of 250 to 300 seropositive cohort members. Every donor gave a peripheral blood sample, and the peripheral blood mononuclear cells from that sample were used for TCR beta sequencing. The Qiagen DNeasy Blood Extraction Kit was used to extract genomic DNA from the blood cell samples. The rearranged chain carries TRBV28 and TRBJ2-7, and TRBD1 may be the D gene, going by 6 matching bases. This TCR was recovered from a man aged 30-40 years in good health and CMV-seropositive. Sequencing input: PBMCs. The CDR3 has the sequence CASSWGTTGSYEQYF. At the DNA level, the sequence is TGTGCCAGCAGTTGGGGGACAACAGGGTCCTACGAGCAGTACTTC. Where the CDR3 stops, the reference TRBV28 and TRBJ2-7 genes take over; the full variable domain is DVKVTQSSRYLVKRTGEKVFLECVQDMDHENMFWYRQDPGLGLRLIYFSYDVKMKEKGDIPEGYSVSREKKERFSLILESASTNQTSMYLCASSWGTTGSYEQYFGPGTRLTVT.